This T cell receptor (beta chain) derives from a study of T-cell reconstitution after alpha-beta-depleted transplantation in children. General study results and limits: A year had passed since transplant, and T-cell counts and diversity by then came mostly from newly produced T cells. Some patients' high day-60 TCRbeta diversity was attributed to recipient cells surviving conditioning. Two months or so post-transplant, alpha-beta T cells reportedly derived from several hundred expanded graft clones.

Preparation of the TCRbeta library was carried out with unique molecular identifiers. TCRdb ran MiXCR on the PCR reads and lists one entry per CDR3 protein. The sample includes around 960,000 distinct CDR3 sequences, under 30% of them seen just once. Details on this clonotype: Its specificity is not known.

The receptor's source is a boy under two years old who had a stem cell transplant for SCID, so the T cells may come from the graft donor. The sequenced sample was PBMCs, mostly from graft donor cells, obtained 360 days after TCRalphabeta/CD19-depleted stem cell transplant.

CDR3 DNA sequence: TGTGCCAGCAAAGAGACGGGCCGTGTGTCTGAAGCTTTCTTT. Amino acids: CASKETGRVSEAFF. The chain joins TRBV6-2 or TRBV6-3 to TRBJ1-1; D gene ambiguous. The germline V and J ends were trimmed by 7 bases and 6 bases, with 18 bases remaining between them. The CDR3 has 14 amino acids. Germline V gives CDR1 MNHEY, CDR2 SVGEGT.